A single T cell receptor beta chain is shown here with its context. This clone was recorded only once. The antigen this receptor binds is unknown. Per-nucleotide qualities are absent, and no much larger clonotype sits a single base away. The cohort was made up of 500 to 800 healthy bone marrow donors. All cohort members were sampled while nominally healthy, although unrecorded immune exposures were likely present. The donor was CMV seronegative and belonged to the group of around 350 seronegative cohort members. Every donor gave a peripheral blood sample, and the peripheral blood mononuclear cells from that sample were used for TCR beta sequencing. The Qiagen DNeasy Blood Extraction Kit was used to extract genomic DNA from the blood cell samples. These data belong to a study of cytomegalovirus exposure and HLA in healthy donors (dated by TCRdb to the late 2010s). Background for the entire study: An earlier analysis of roughly 630 of the donors reported about 250 Gb of sequence data and approximately 110 million unique TCR beta sequences from 150 million to 200 million T cells. Class I and class II HLA loci were covered by the typing at four-digit resolution. In a later analysis, previously published TCR beta repertoires from some 640 donors were re-analyzed and high-resolution HLA genotyping was added so that TCR occurrence patterns could be studied. The study combined high-throughput TCR immunosequencing, statistical association of individual TCRs with disease status, and machine learning to predict cytomegalovirus infection status. The T cell repertoires of 700 or so subjects were profiled by immunosequencing and related to cytomegalovirus serostatus. The study aimed to test whether cataloging public T cell receptors could reveal signatures of past pathogen exposure. Roughly 300 gigabases of sequencing data and some 85 million unique TCR sequences were included in an early release covering roughly 700 HLA-typed donors. On average, around 230,000 unique TCR beta nucleotide sequences were sequenced per donor among about 400 genotyped donors of the cohort, with 15% to 20% of those sequences being non-productive. Of the 300 to 500 genotyped donors, approximately 80% were placed in the genetic ancestry cluster associated with self-reported Caucasian donors. The number of typed donors differed by locus: roughly 629-640 for A, B, C, DRB1 and DQB1; approximately 530 for DQA1; some 590 for DPA1; and some 470 for DPB1. Besides the first cohort of roughly 660 subjects, a separate validation cohort made up of over 95 different subjects was used. In a later genetic analysis, genome-wide SNP genotypes for about 55% of the 666 donors were used, and that subset was treated as a discovery cohort. Alongside the repertoire data, information on donor age, sex, ethnicity and CMV serostatus was compiled. Because of strong linkage in the cohort, roughly five DR-DQ haplotypes were treated as single units for association and clustering. Rather than drawing on any new phenotypic data, the later analysis identified candidate immune exposures from TCR beta sequences and the way those sequences occurred across donors. All discovery cohort repertoires had been generated using a single sequencing platform. An earlier analysis of 587 of the donors applied high-throughput TCR beta sequencing to assess whether each TCR beta V gene segment acted as functional or pseudogenic. Results and caveats for the whole study, not just this receptor: Roughly 15 rarely observed V segments, including chromosome 9 orphons, were excluded from the earlier analysis of about 500 of the donors because counts were too low. Some IMGT-functional V segments, including TRBV6-2 and TRBV6-3, could not be distinguished by the 87-base-pair reads and were therefore excluded. A further reported finding was that TCR beta sequences accurately predicted the HLA-A and HLA-B alleles for most subjects in the first cohort. The classifier was reported to diagnose cytomegalovirus status with high specificity and sensitivity in both the original cohort and the validation cohort. Broadly in line with IMGT annotations, most TCR beta V segments showed up in productive rearrangements about 90% or about 30% of the time in an earlier analysis of 587 of the donors. In this cohort, only TCR beta chains were sequenced, and detectable features were limited by the absence of alpha or paired-chain data. Most CMV-associated TCR beta chains appeared to be HLA-restricted in a later analysis, and the HLA associations seemed to be driven largely by CMV exposure. Presence/absence analyses assumed roughly uniform sequencing depth across donors, an assumption that may not hold. In a later analysis, HLA-associated TCR beta chains showed more clonal expansion and lower generation probabilities than non-associated chains that were equally common. In a later analysis, TCR association rates were found to vary across HLA loci, with the most associated TCRs seen for DRB1 alleles and the fewest for HLA-C alleles. Correlated functional status among segregating V segments might be attributable to linkage disequilibrium, but an unknown experimental factor could not be ruled out. CMV serostatus was the only immune exposure information available for the cohort. While some public TCRs were present in many individuals, most TCR sequences turned up only very rarely across donors. Specific HLA alleles were associated with 15,000 to 20,000 TCR beta sequences at a false discovery rate of 0.05 in a later analysis. It was suggested by the authors that the approach could potentially be generalized to other disease states and immunological phenotypes. The study listed approximately 160 TCR beta chains as associated with cytomegalovirus. Because some donors lacked HLA typing at each locus, the association tests relied only on the typed subset. A cluster of highly shared sequence variants was judged likely to be a technical artifact of the sequencing pipeline. In vitro tests confirmed that a few of the cytomegalovirus-associated TCR beta chains recognize cytomegalovirus antigens. A later analysis reported that several top co-occurrence clusters appeared linked to parvovirus B19, influenza, CMV and Epstein-Barr virus. An association between a missense DCLRE1C variant and V-gene and J-gene trimming of TCR beta chains was found in a later genetic analysis and replicated in an independent cohort. Assigning TCR associations to individual alleles was difficult when HLA alleles, especially DR and DQ, strongly co-occurred. Compared with the roughly 600-donor mean, donors in an Asian-associated ancestry cluster had fewer N-insertions in productive TCRs, according to a later genetic analysis.

The protocol used for the library was the immunoSEQ multiplex PCR assay. The multiplex PCR relied on a mix of 60 forward primers for TCR Vbeta segments and 13 reverse primers for TCR Jbeta segments. The CDR3 region of rearranged TCR beta genes was amplified from genomic DNA with a multiplex PCR assay. On the Illumina HiSeq System, the amplified TCR beta libraries were sequenced as 87-base-pair reads. Turning to the authors' computational methods: In a later analysis, some 80 million unique TCR beta chains were counted across the 666 repertoires, and around 10 million of these chains were shared by at least two donors. Raw reads were error-corrected and collapsed into unique sequences by a nearest-neighbor algorithm in which closely related sequences were merged to remove PCR and sequencing errors. V, D and J gene segments were assigned by aligning CDR3 sequences to IMGT reference sequences. For a sequence to be retained, a match of at least six nucleotides was required to both a V gene segment and a J gene segment. A rearrangement was called productive if the CDR3 had no stop codons and remained in frame with V and J, and every other rearrangement was called non-productive. Following IMGT convention, CDR3 was defined as the stretch from the second conserved V-encoded cysteine to the conserved J-encoded phenylalanine. Sequences without an unambiguous match to a single V gene segment were excluded from the earlier analysis of a few hundred of the donors. In an earlier analysis of around 590 of the donors, a V segment was called functional when productive rearrangements were above 56.7%, and segregating when the standard deviation between donors exceeded 5%. A statistical classification framework was built for diagnosing cytomegalovirus status from the catalog of TCR beta chain sequences. V and J gene assignment, in a later analysis, came from comparing TCR nucleotide sequences with IMGT/GENE-DB human TR gene sequences. A later analysis assigned CDR3 sequences and most-parsimonious VDJ recombination scenarios with the TCRdist pipeline. In a later analysis, each TCR beta chain was defined by its CDR3 amino acid sequence together with its V-gene family, and reads lacking a unique V-gene family were excluded. As a way to deal with suspected cross-contamination and a sequencing artifact, a later analysis dropped over 550 nucleotide sequences that were highly shared and had low generation probability. In a later analysis, a clonal expansion index for each public chain was calculated from normalized within-repertoire ranks of inferred template counts. In a later analysis, generation probabilities were computed using a VDJ recombination model fitted to out-of-frame rearrangements, and the results were checked against IGoR. Hypergeometric tests were used in a later analysis to score TCR-TCR, TCR-HLA and TCR-CMV co-occurrence, with a repertoire-size bias correction applied to the TCR pairs. A later analysis estimated false discovery rates by permuting HLA or CMV assignments 20 times. In a later analysis, co-occurring TCRs were grouped using DBSCAN, and TCRdist sequence similarity was added for clustering within HLA-allele-positive subsets. Repertoires with fewer than 30,000 or more than 120,000 public chains, plus five repertoires with anomalous nucleotide sharing, were excluded from co-occurrence clustering. TCRdb took over this immuneACCESS table, retaining in-frame rearrangements with V and J assigned. Such tables are incomplete; in checked studies, under half of the missing clones stem from an unresolved V gene, and the remainder is unexplained. The V and J calls and clone size were taken over from that table, and D and trimming were inferred from the DNA. The sample profile shows about 130,000 clones; just under 80% of them were found once. Clones ranked in the top ten supply approximately 1.8% of the sample.

The germline V gene yields SGHTS for CDR1 and YDEGEE for CDR2. Trimming costs V 6 bases and J 16 bases, and their ends lie 25 bases apart. From the cysteine up to the phenylalanine, the CDR3 has a length of 14 residues. Only the CDR3 DNA is retained, 42 bases long and in frame from the first base. The sequenced sample consisted of PBMCs. The V and J genes are TRBV5-8 and TRBJ1-4, and perhaps TRBD1 as D gene, on 6 matching bases. This receptor was obtained from a woman aged 40 to 50 in good health and CMV-seronegative. The DNA reads TGTGCCAGCACCCTTCTCCGGGACACCGGGTCAAAGTTTTTT. This codes for CASTLLRDTGSKFF.